This TCR beta chain comes out of a study of cytomegalovirus exposure and HLA in healthy donors (dated by TCRdb to the late 2010s). In the study overall: According to an earlier analysis of a few hundred of the donors, about 190 million T cells yielded 120 million or so unique TCR beta sequences and less than 300 Gb of sequence data. In an earlier analysis of 500 to 650 of the donors, high-throughput TCR beta sequencing was used to judge whether each TCR beta V gene segment behaved as functional or pseudogenic. A later analysis re-examined previously published TCR beta repertoires from about 700 donors and added high-resolution HLA genotyping to investigate patterns of TCR occurrence. High-throughput TCR immunosequencing, statistical association of individual TCRs with disease status, and machine learning were combined to predict cytomegalovirus infection status. Because of strong linkage in the cohort, four to six DR-DQ haplotypes were treated as single units for association and clustering. On average, about 200,000 unique TCR beta nucleotide sequences were sequenced per donor among 398 genotyped donors of the cohort, with roughly 20% of those sequences being non-productive. Donor age, sex, ethnicity and CMV serostatus were compiled together with the repertoire data. All discovery cohort repertoires had been generated using a single sequencing platform. In a later genetic analysis, genome-wide SNP genotypes for about 60% of the 666 donors were used, and that subset was treated as a discovery cohort. In the later analysis, no new phenotypic data were used to find candidate immune exposures; instead, reliance was placed on TCR beta sequences and their occurrence across donors. The number of donors typed differed by locus, with roughly 620-630 for A, B, C, DRB1 and DQB1, around 500 for DQA1, approximately 570 for DPA1, and around 460 for DPB1. Of the roughly 400 genotyped donors, roughly 80% fell in the genetic ancestry cluster associated with self-reported Caucasian donors. Along with the roughly 710-subject first cohort, a separate validation cohort of over a hundred different subjects was used. The study profiled the T cell repertoires of 550 to 700 subjects by immunosequencing and related them to cytomegalovirus serostatus. Both class I and class II loci were covered by HLA typing, at four-digit resolution. An early release covering some 640 HLA-typed donors comprised 300 to 350 gigabases of sequencing data and around 80 million unique TCR sequences. The study aimed to test whether signatures of past pathogen exposure could be identified by cataloging public T cell receptors. The investigation overall reported the following: Compared with the roughly 710-donor mean, donors in an Asian-associated ancestry cluster had fewer N-insertions in productive TCRs, according to a later genetic analysis. A later analysis associated about 18,000 TCR beta sequences with specific HLA alleles at a false discovery rate of 0.05. Several of the top co-occurrence clusters appeared to be linked to parvovirus B19, influenza, CMV and Epstein-Barr virus, according to a later analysis. The study listed approximately 150 TCR beta chains as associated with cytomegalovirus. In a later analysis, the rate of TCR association differed among HLA loci, with DRB1 alleles having the most associated TCRs and HLA-C alleles having the fewest. The sequencing pipeline was judged likely to have produced a cluster of highly shared sequence variants as a technical artifact. The presence/absence analyses assumed that sequencing depth was roughly uniform across donors, and that assumption may not be true. Some IMGT-functional V segments, including TRBV6-2 and TRBV6-3, could not be distinguished by the 87-base-pair reads and were therefore excluded. Because HLA typing was unavailable for some donors at each locus, only the typed subset was used in association tests. Correlated functional status among segregating V segments might be attributable to linkage disequilibrium, but an unknown experimental factor could not be ruled out. Most CMV-associated TCR beta chains appeared to be HLA-restricted in a later analysis, and the HLA associations seemed to be driven largely by CMV exposure. For the cohort, immune exposure information was limited to CMV serostatus. A later analysis found that HLA-associated TCR beta chains were more clonally expanded and had lower generation probabilities than equally common non-associated chains. In this cohort, only TCR beta chains were sequenced, and detectable features were limited by the absence of alpha or paired-chain data. A further reported finding was that TCR beta sequences accurately predicted the HLA-A and HLA-B alleles for most subjects in the first cohort. According to the authors, the approach could potentially be generalized to other disease states and immunological phenotypes. In vitro tests confirmed that a few of the cytomegalovirus-associated TCR beta chains recognize cytomegalovirus antigens. While some public TCRs were present in many individuals, most TCR sequences turned up only very rarely across donors. Because counts were too low, roughly 17 rarely observed V segments, including chromosome 9 orphons, were left out of the earlier analysis of over 550 of the donors. Assigning TCR associations to individual alleles was difficult when HLA alleles, especially DR and DQ, strongly co-occurred. An earlier analysis of approximately 590 of the donors showed that most TCR beta V segments appeared in productive rearrangements either about 87% or about 30% of the time, which broadly matched IMGT annotations. The classifier was reported to diagnose cytomegalovirus status with high specificity and sensitivity in both the original cohort and the validation cohort. V-gene and J-gene trimming of TCR beta chains was associated with a missense DCLRE1C variant in a later genetic analysis, and the association was replicated in an independent cohort.

The cohort consisted of 600 or so healthy bone marrow donors. All cohort members were sampled while nominally healthy, although unrecorded immune exposures were likely present. CMV serostatus was recorded as positive for about 310 and negative for about 50% of the roughly 670 cohort members, whereas no CMV serostatus was recorded for the donor in question. A peripheral blood sample was provided by each donor, and peripheral blood mononuclear cells were used for TCR beta sequencing. The Qiagen DNeasy Blood Extraction Kit was used to extract genomic DNA from the blood cell samples. Library preparation employed the immunoSEQ multiplex PCR assay. For the multiplex PCR, a mixture combining 60 forward primers for TCR Vbeta segments and 13 reverse primers for TCR Jbeta segments was used. A multiplex PCR assay on genomic DNA amplified the CDR3 region of rearranged TCR beta genes. Amplified TCR beta libraries were sequenced as 87-base-pair reads on the Illumina HiSeq System. Per the original workflow: In a later analysis, tens of millions of unique TCR beta chains were counted across the 690 or so repertoires, and about 9.9 million of these chains were shared by at least two donors. To remove PCR and sequencing errors, raw reads were error-corrected and collapsed into unique sequences using a nearest-neighbor algorithm that merged closely related sequences. V, D and J gene segments were assigned by aligning CDR3 sequences to IMGT reference sequences. For a sequence to be retained, a match of at least six nucleotides was required to both a V gene segment and a J gene segment. Rearrangements were called productive when the CDR3 lacked stop codons and stayed in frame with V and J; all others were non-productive. Following IMGT convention, CDR3 was defined as the stretch from the second conserved V-encoded cysteine to the conserved J-encoded phenylalanine. Sequences without an unambiguous match to a single V gene segment were excluded from the earlier analysis of a few hundred of the donors. In an earlier analysis of almost 600 of the donors, a V segment was called functional when productive rearrangements were above 56.7%, and segregating when the standard deviation between donors exceeded 5%. A statistical classification framework was built for diagnosing cytomegalovirus status from the catalog of TCR beta chain sequences. A later analysis assigned V and J genes by comparing TCR nucleotide sequences with IMGT/GENE-DB human TR gene sequences. In a later analysis, CDR3 sequences and most-parsimonious VDJ recombination scenarios were assigned using the TCRdist pipeline. In a later analysis, each TCR beta chain was defined by its CDR3 amino acid sequence together with its V-gene family, and reads lacking a unique V-gene family were excluded. To address suspected cross-contamination and a sequencing artifact, a later analysis removed approximately 590 highly shared, low-generation-probability nucleotide sequences. For each public chain, a later analysis derived a clonal expansion index from normalized ranks of inferred template counts within each repertoire. Generation probabilities in a later analysis came from a VDJ recombination model fitted to out-of-frame rearrangements, and those results were checked against IGoR. In a later analysis, TCR-TCR, TCR-HLA and TCR-CMV co-occurrence was scored with hypergeometric tests, and a repertoire-size bias correction was applied to TCR pairs. False discovery rates were estimated in a later analysis by permuting HLA or CMV assignments 20 times. In a later analysis, co-occurring TCRs were grouped using DBSCAN, and TCRdist sequence similarity was added for clustering within HLA-allele-positive subsets. Co-occurrence clustering excluded repertoires with fewer than 30,000 or more than 120,000 public chains, plus five with anomalous nucleotide sharing. The clones in this table, taken by TCRdb from immuneACCESS, are in-frame only. Not every clone is retained; where verified, under half of the shortfall comes from an unresolved V gene, and the cause of the rest is unknown. V and J calls and clone size follow that table, whereas D and trimming were derived from the DNA. For this sample the table gives more than 90,000 clones, of which roughly 76% were detected only once. In total, the top ten clones hold roughly 8.4% of the sample.

CDR1 and CDR2 are drawn from the germline V gene: SGHTA, FQGNSA. The CDR3 starts with the cysteine, ends with the phenylalanine, and has 16 residues. Only the CDR3 DNA stays, 48 bases, in frame from base 1. Trimming removed 1 base from V and 8 bases from J, leaving 18 bases between the germline ends. Note on this clone: The specificity of this receptor is unknown. No quality values exist for individual bases; no much larger clone is one base distant.

The chain couples TRBV7-2 to TRBJ2-1; the D gene is perhaps TRBD2, on 7 matching bases. The sample comprised PBMCs. This TCR was recovered from a human donor in good health. The nucleotides are TGTGCCAGCAGCTTAGTACCGGGGAGGGGGGGGGATGAGCAGTTCTTC. This yields the protein CASSLVPGRGGDEQFF. Full variable domain (CDR3 extended with the reference TRBV7-2 and TRBJ2-1 proteins): GAGVSQSPSNKVTEKGKDVELRCDPISGHTALYWYRQSLGQGLEFLIYFQGNSAPDKSGLPSDRFSAERTGGSVSTLTIQRTQQEDSAVYLCASSLVPGRGGDEQFFGPGTRLTVL.